This note documents a single T cell receptor (beta chain) sequence. The antigen remains unidentified. In the PCR, 60 Vbeta and 13 Jbeta primers were used. Measured with immunoSEQ multiplex PCR; TCRdb has only the in-frame clones, and not every one. The sample consists of under 200,000 clones, about 80% of them appearing once. The sample belongs to a study of cytomegalovirus exposure and HLA in healthy donors. Study overall: Counted in an early data release were approximately 85 million unique TCRs from HLA-typed donors.

Whole-study results and caveats: In vitro testing confirmed a few CMV-associated chains as specific for CMV antigens. The only immune exposure information that was available was CMV serostatus.

This TCR was recovered from a man aged 30-40 years in good health and CMV-seronegative. The sample was PBMCs.

The CDR3 DNA reads as TGTGCCACCACCGGGACAGCTTTGCCCACTGAAGCTTTCTTT. Translating it yields CATTGTALPTEAFF. The rearrangement joins TRBV15 to TRBJ1-1; 7 positions match TRBD1. V was clipped by 7 bases and J by 4 bases; unmatched bases: 9. The germline V gene has CDR1 LNHNV and CDR2 YYDKDF (reference sequence). This CDR3 contains 14 residues.